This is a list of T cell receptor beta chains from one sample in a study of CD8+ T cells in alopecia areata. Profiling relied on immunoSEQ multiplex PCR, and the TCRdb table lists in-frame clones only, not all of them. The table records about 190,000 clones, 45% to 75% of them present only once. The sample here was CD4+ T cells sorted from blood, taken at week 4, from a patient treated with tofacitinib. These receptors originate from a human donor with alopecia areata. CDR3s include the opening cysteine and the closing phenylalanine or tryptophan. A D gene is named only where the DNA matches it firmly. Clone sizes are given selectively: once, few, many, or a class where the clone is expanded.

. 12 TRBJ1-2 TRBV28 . CASSYSSDGYTF TGTGCCAGCAGCTACTCATCTGATGGCTACACCTTC
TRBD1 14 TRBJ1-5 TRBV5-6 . CASSRDREVQPQHF TGTGCCAGCAGCAGGGACAGGGAGGTTCAGCCCCAGCATTTT
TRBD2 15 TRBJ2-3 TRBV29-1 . CSGAFFSGSADTQYF TGCAGCGGGGCTTTCTTTAGCGGGAGCGCAGATACGCAGTATTTT
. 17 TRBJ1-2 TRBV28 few CASSSYAGAQANYGYTF TGTGCCAGCAGTTCTTATGCTGGGGCCCAAGCTAACTATGGCTACACCTTC
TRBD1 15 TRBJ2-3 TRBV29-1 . CSVEGGRGQSDTQYF TGCAGCGTTGAAGGGGGCAGGGGGCAGTCAGATACGCAGTATTTT
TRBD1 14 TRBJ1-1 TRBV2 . CASWTGAMNTEAFF TGTGCCAGCTGGACAGGGGCCATGAACACTGAAGCTTTCTTT
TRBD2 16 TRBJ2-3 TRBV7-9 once CASSSGAGGPGDTQYF TGTGCCAGCAGCTCGGGGGCGGGAGGCCCGGGAGATACGCAGTATTTT
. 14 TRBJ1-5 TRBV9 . CASSVGQYDQPQHF TGTGCCAGCAGCGTAGGACAGTACGATCAGCCCCAGCATTTT
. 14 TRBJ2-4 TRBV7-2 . CASSPTQGGNIQYF TGTGCCAGCAGCCCCACACAGGGAGGAAACATTCAGTACTTC
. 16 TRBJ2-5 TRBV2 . CASSDVGGQSFWAQYF TGTGCCAGCAGTGACGTCGGGGGACAGTCGTTTTGGGCCCAGTACTTC
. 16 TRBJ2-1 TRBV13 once CASSSSGRAIYNEQFF TGTGCCAGCAGCTCCTCGGGGCGGGCCATATACAATGAGCAGTTCTTC
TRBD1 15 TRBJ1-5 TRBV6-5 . CASRPPGQGNQPQHF TGTGCCAGCAGGCCGCCGGGACAGGGGAATCAGCCCCAGCATTTT
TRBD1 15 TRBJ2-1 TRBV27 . CASSPTGQGYNEQFF TGTGCCAGCAGTCCGACGGGACAGGGATACAATGAGCAGTTCTTC
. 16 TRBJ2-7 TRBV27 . CASSRALVRPEHEQYF TGTGCCAGCAGCCGAGCCCTCGTCAGGCCGGAGCACGAGCAGTACTTC
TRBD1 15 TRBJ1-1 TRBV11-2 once CASRLDRGMAAEAFF TGTGCCAGCCGATTGGACAGGGGAATGGCGGCTGAAGCTTTCTTT
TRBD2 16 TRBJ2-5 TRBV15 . CATSMGGGPGPKTQYF TGTGCCACCAGCATGGGGGGGGGACCGGGGCCAAAGACCCAGTACTTC
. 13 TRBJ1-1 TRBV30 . CAWTPTWNTEAFF TGTGCCTGGACCCCGACATGGAACACTGAAGCTTTCTTT
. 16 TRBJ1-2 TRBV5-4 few CASSLPRPAANYGYTF TGTGCCAGCAGCCTCCCCAGGCCAGCTGCTAACTATGGCTACACCTTC
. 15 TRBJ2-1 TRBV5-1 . CASSFGGWSYNEQFF TGCGCCAGCAGCTTTGGAGGTTGGTCCTACAATGAGCAGTTCTTC
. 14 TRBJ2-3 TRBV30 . CAWSSGQPTDTQYF TGTGCCTGGAGTTCGGGGCAACCCACAGATACGCAGTATTTT